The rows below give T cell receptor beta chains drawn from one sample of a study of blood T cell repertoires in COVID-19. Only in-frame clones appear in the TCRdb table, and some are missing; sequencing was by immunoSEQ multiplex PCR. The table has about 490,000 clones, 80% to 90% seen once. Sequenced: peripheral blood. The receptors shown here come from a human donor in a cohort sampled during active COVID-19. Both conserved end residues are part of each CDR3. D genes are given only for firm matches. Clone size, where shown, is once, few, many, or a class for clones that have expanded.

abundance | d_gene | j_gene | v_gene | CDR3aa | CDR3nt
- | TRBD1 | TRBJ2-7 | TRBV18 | CASSPARGQDPYEQYF | TGTGCCAGCTCACCCGCTCGGGGACAGGACCCCTACGAGCAGTACTTC
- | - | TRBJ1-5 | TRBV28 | CASGTGGAGNQPQHF | TGTGCCAGCGGAACGGGGGGCGCGGGCAATCAGCCCCAGCATTTT
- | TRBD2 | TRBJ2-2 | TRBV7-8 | CASSYSGRALLPGELFF | TGTGCCAGCAGTTATAGCGGGAGGGCCTTGCTTCCCGGGGAGCTGTTTTTT
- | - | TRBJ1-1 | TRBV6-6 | CASSLYEAFF | TGTGCCAGCAGCTTATATGAAGCTTTCTTT
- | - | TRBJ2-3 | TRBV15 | CATSRVSTPGTDTQYF | TGTGCCACCAGCAGAGTTAGCACCCCTGGCACAGATACGCAGTATTTT
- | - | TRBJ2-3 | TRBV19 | CASSMMLRGSRTDTQYF | TGTGCCAGTAGTATGATGTTACGAGGGTCTAGGACAGATACGCAGTATTTT
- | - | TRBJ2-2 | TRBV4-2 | CASSPGSQGGTGELFF | TGTGCCAGCAGCCCAGGGTCCCAGGGAGGCACCGGGGAGCTGTTTTTT
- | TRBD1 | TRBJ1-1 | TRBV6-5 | CASSTGDRNTEAFF | TGTGCCAGCAGTACCGGGGACAGGAACACTGAAGCTTTCTTT
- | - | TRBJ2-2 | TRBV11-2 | CASSWPGRGAGNTGELFF | TGTGCCAGCAGCTGGCCCGGACGGGGGGCAGGGAACACCGGGGAGCTGTTTTTT
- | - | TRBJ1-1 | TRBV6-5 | CASTPRTQNTEAFF | TGTGCCAGCACTCCCAGAACGCAGAACACTGAAGCTTTCTTT
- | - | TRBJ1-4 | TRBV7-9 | CASSETEESVFF | TGTGCCAGCAGCGAGACGGAGGAGTCGGTGTTTTTT
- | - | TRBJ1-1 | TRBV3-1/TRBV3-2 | CASSLGTEAFF | TGTGCCAGCAGCCTCGGCACTGAAGCTTTCTTT
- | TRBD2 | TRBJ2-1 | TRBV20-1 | CSASSGRAGEYNEQFF | TGCAGTGCCAGTAGCGGGAGGGCCGGGGAGTACAATGAGCAGTTCTTC
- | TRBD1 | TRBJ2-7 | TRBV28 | CASSSDRGREF | TGTGCCAGCAGTTCAGACAGGGGAAGGGAGTTC
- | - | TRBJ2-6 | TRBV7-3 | CASSFFPGAGANVLTF | TGTGCCAGCAGCTTCTTCCCGGGAGCCGGGGCCAACGTCCTGACTTTC
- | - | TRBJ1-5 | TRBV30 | CAWSREEKPQHF | TGTGCCTGGAGTCGGGAGGAGAAGCCCCAGCATTTT
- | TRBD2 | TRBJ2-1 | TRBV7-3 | CASSLAGGPYNEQFF | TGTGCCAGCAGTTTAGCGGGAGGGCCTTACAATGAGCAGTTCTTC
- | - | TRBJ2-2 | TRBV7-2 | CATSSGANTGELFF | TGTGCCACCAGTTCAGGGGCGAACACCGGGGAGCTGTTTTTT
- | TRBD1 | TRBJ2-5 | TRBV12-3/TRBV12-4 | CASSWTGQETQYF | TGTGCCAGCAGTTGGACAGGGCAAGAGACCCAGTACTTC
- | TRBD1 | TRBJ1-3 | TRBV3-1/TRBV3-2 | CASRRRGTGNTIYF | TGTGCCAGCAGGCGCAGGGGGACTGGAAACACCATATATTTT
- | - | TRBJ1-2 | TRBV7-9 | CASSLPLGQFYGYTF | TGTGCCAGCAGCTTGCCCCTTGGACAGTTCTATGGCTACACCTTC
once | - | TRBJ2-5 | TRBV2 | CASSEAGGRETQYF | TGTGCCAGCAGTGAAGCAGGGGGAAGGGAGACCCAGTACTTC
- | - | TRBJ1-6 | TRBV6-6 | CASSYRKGDYNSPLHF | TGTGCCAGCAGTTACAGAAAGGGGGACTATAATTCACCCCTCCACTTT
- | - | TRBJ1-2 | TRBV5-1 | CASSLDAVYGYTF | TGCGCCAGCAGCTTGGACGCAGTCTATGGCTACACCTTC
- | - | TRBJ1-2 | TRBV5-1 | CASSFERANYGYTF | TGCGCCAGCAGCTTCGAGAGGGCCAACTATGGCTACACCTTC
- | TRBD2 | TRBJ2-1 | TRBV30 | CAWRAGLATEQFF | TGTGCCTGGAGGGCCGGACTAGCGACTGAGCAGTTCTTC